The rows below give T cell receptor beta chains drawn from one sample of a study of T cell changes during pregnancy in multiple sclerosis. Only in-frame clones appear in the TCRdb table, and some are missing; sequencing was by immunoSEQ multiplex PCR. The data contain 30,000 to 40,000 clones, around nine tenths of them seen just once; the ten biggest clones take up over 0.65%. The sample consisted of CD4+ T cells from peripheral blood mononuclear cells, taken in the second trimester of pregnancy. The receptors were gathered from a female donor in good health, enrolled as a control in a pregnancy study. CDR3s include the opening cysteine and the closing phenylalanine or tryptophan. D genes are given only for firm matches. Clone sizes are given selectively: once, few, many, or a class where the clone is expanded.

TRBD1 TRBJ1-1 - TRBV19 TGTGCCAGTAGTATCACAGGGGTACAGAACACTGAAGCTTTCTTT CASSITGVQNTEAFF
TRBD2 TRBJ2-7 - TRBV11-2 TGTGCCAGCAGCCCCAGGCTAGCGGGGGACGAGCAGTACTTC CASSPRLAGDEQYF
- TRBJ1-3 - TRBV6-6 TGTGCCAGCAGTTTGAACGGTAGCCCCTCTGGAAACACCATATATTTT CASSLNGSPSGNTIYF
TRBD2 TRBJ2-5 once TRBV30 TGTGCCTGGAGCCCGGGACTAAGGCGAGAAGAGACCCAGTACTTC CAWSPGLRREETQYF
TRBD1 TRBJ1-2 - TRBV9 TGTGCCAGTACCAGGGGGCAGGAGGGTGGCTACACCTTC CASTRGQEGGYTF
- TRBJ1-1 - TRBV11-3 TGTGCCAGCAGCAGGGATAATGGAGGTGAAGCTTTCTTT CASSRDNGGEAFF
- TRBJ1-2 - TRBV10-3 TGTGCCGCGGCTAGGGATTTTAGGGGCTATGGCTACACCTTC CAAARDFRGYGYTF
TRBD1 TRBJ1-2 - TRBV9 TGTGCCAGCAGCCCAATTGGGACAGGGGGCTATGGCTACACCTTC CASSPIGTGGYGYTF
TRBD2 TRBJ2-1 - TRBV5-4 TGTGCCAGCAGCTTAAGTACTAGCGGATACAATGAGCAGTTCTTC CASSLSTSGYNEQFF
TRBD1 TRBJ1-2 - TRBV6-6 TGTGCCAGCAGCTCGGGACAGATAAACTATGGCTACACCTTC CASSSGQINYGYTF
- TRBJ1-6 - TRBV6-4 TGTGCCAGCAGTGACGAGAGGTTTTCACCCCTCCACTTT CASSDERFSPLHF